One T cell receptor (beta chain) is described in this entry. This clone has a handful of counts. Its antigen is not yet known. The input lacks base qualities; no much larger clone sits a single base away. This sample is part of a study of beta chain features in type 1 diabetes (dated by TCRdb to 2017 to 2018). With respect to the entire study: Mean age, gender distribution, total cell number and subset yield were not different between patients and healthy donors. Across all samples, 107,917,701 sorted cells were examined, and cell number per subset correlated strongly with RNA yield. The study compared TCRB repertoires of sorted circulating CD4+ T cell subsets between recently diagnosed type 1 diabetes patients and matched healthy donors. Naive and central memory subsets were obtained from all 30 or so donors, but regulatory and stem cell-like memory subsets were isolated from only 8 patients and about eight healthy donors.

The study at large found these results: Only small numbers of individuals were included in the HLA sub-analyses, which left unresolved whether HLA type had any influence on TCRB rearrangement. At VDJ recombination sites, patients with type 1 diabetes made fewer insertions and deleted more nucleotides, a pattern implying thymic rearrangement abnormalities. Type 1 diabetes patients showed a moderate but significant shortening of TCRB CDR3 length in all four CD4+ subsets. Shorter templates might be favored by PCR, yet because patient and control samples were amplified and corrected together, any such skew would affect both groups equally. Naive, central memory and regulatory TCRB repertoires appeared more similar among patients than among healthy donors. Because cDNA was sequenced instead of genomic DNA, highly expressing activated cells could be over-represented, though the groups showed no difference in activation or CD3 levels.

All of the isolated RNA was reverse transcribed with the High Capacity cDNA Reverse Transcription Kit, so expressed TCRB transcripts were sequenced. Deep immunoSEQ sequencing was performed on naive, central memory and regulatory T cell samples, with an average of roughly 3.3 million total reads per sample. Sorted cells were lysed in RLT buffer, and RNA was extracted using DNase-treated RNeasy Micro or Mini kits according to cell number. To prevent cross-contamination, every cell subset was processed on its own, while patient and healthy donor samples were processed together. Using the immunoSEQ multiplex PCR, TCRB sequences were amplified from cDNA into 87-bp fragments spanning the CDR3 region. The amplicons were sequenced using the Illumina HiSeq platform. On the authors' methods: PCR bias was computationally corrected using synthetic template baselines, reads within Hamming distance 2 were collapsed, and singletons that could not be merged were discarded. Reads were aligned against IMGT to assign V, D and J genes, CDR3 length and insertions or deletions at six rearrangement sites. Within each subset, clonotype counts were normalized to sorted cell number, after which true diversity and Gini coefficients were computed with the tcR R package. The overlap coefficient, calculated on TCRB nucleotide sequences, was used to quantify repertoire sharing. TCRdb holds this immuneACCESS table with in-frame rearrangements only. Some clones are missing; in checked studies, unresolved V genes explain under half, and the rest has no known cause. Clone size and the V and J calls come from that table; the DNA yielded D and trimming. The sample contains 150,000 to 190,000 clones, 10% of them found a single time. Together, the top ten hold approximately 0.46% of the sample.

Each donor gave one peripheral blood draw, averaging roughly 100 mL, which was collected into heparinised tubes. Naive, central memory, regulatory and stem cell-like memory CD4+ T cells were sorted on a BD FACSAria II using a panel including CD45RO, CCR7, CD25, CD127, CD95 and CD27. Purity was above 95% for every sorted population. PBMCs were isolated right away by Lymphoprep density gradient centrifugation and were stained directly, without culture. To minimize batch effects, samples were stained and sorted in pairs, one healthy donor with one patient per experiment. CDR1 and CDR2, looked up from the germline V gene (reference sequence), are SEHNR and FQNEAQ. After removal of 5 bases from V and 8 bases from J, the junction retains 12 bases not matched to a gene. From the cysteine up to the phenylalanine, the CDR3 has a length of 15 residues. Left in the record is the CDR3 DNA by itself, 45 bases read in frame from the first base.

The receptor was derived from a man in his thirties or forties with type 1 diabetes. Recombination joined TRBV7-9 with TRBJ2-1; 7 nucleotides in the junction match TRBD2. The sample taken for sequencing was central memory CD4+ T cells from blood. The nucleotides read TGTGCCAGCAGCACCCCTAGCGGCAGCCGGGATGAGCAGTTCTTC. Its coded protein is CASSTPSGSRDEQFF.